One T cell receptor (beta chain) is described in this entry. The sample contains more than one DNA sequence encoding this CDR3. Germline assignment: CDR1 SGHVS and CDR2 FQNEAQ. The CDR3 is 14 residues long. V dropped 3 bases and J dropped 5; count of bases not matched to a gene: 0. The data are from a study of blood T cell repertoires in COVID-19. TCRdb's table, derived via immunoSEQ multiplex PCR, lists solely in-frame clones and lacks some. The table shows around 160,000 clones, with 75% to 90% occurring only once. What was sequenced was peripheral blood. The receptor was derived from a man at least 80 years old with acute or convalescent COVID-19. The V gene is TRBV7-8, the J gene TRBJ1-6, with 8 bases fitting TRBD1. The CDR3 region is CASSLGQDNSPLHF. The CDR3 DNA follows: TGTGCCAGCAGCTTGGGACAGGATAATTCACCCCTCCACTTT.